This T cell receptor beta chain originates from a study of read filtering for tumor transcriptome and immune sequencing. Study background: After DNase treatment, RNA was made into whole-transcriptome libraries. TCR-mapped reads were about 4 to 11 million with IR-seq versus 85 to 1273 with RNA-seq.

CDR1 SEHNR and CDR2 FQNEAQ come from the germline V gene (reference sequence). Losses at the gene ends were 5 bases for V and 1 base for J; bases not matched to a gene: 8. This CDR3 is 16 amino acids long. Molecular barcoded adaptors covering alpha/delta and beta/gamma chains were used on approximately 440 ng RNA. TCRdb re-derived calls from the reads in MiXCR, one entry per CDR3 protein. The sample has 75,000 to 90,000 distinct CDR3 sequences, 9% to 15% seen once. Study-level findings and limits: IR-seq and RNA-seq agreed better without single-read clonotypes.

At least ten counts were recorded for this clonotype. Its antigen is undetermined. The sequence derives from a donor at least 40 years old with multiple myeloma. The sequenced sample was a population of CD138-negative cells sorted from bone marrow. The V and J genes are TRBV7-9 and TRBJ1-5, with 7 nucleotides matching TRBD1. CDR3 DNA: TGTGCCAGCAGCAACACAGGGGCGAAAAGCAATCAGCCCCAGCATTTT. As protein: CASSNTGAKSNQPQHF.